The 29 T cell receptor beta chains listed next were all sequenced from one sample in a study of Tregs in tolerant kidney transplant recipients. Recipients received nonmyeloablative bone marrow transplants from related graft donors, with transient mixed chimerism. Only in-frame clones appear in the TCRdb table, and some are missing; sequencing was by immunoSEQ multiplex PCR. Its table lists over 14,000 clones. The sample consisted of CD4+ T cells from blood (PBMCs), taken 12 months after the transplant. The receptors were gathered from a human patient who received a combined kidney and bone marrow transplant. Some of these T cells may belong to the graft donor.

A word on this clone: The sequenced fragment ends 3 residues before the CDR3 boundary, so the rest is inferred from the germline J gene. The J gene is TRBJ1-2, the V gene TRBV5-1; 12 bases are shared with TRBD1. The CDR3 sequence is 14 residues long. Germline V CDR1 and CDR2: SGHRS, YFSETQ. The part of the CDR3 DNA that was read is TGCGCCAGCAGCCCGGGACAGGGGGCGCAGGGC. Translated: CASSPGQGAQG. The entire CDR3 sequence reads CASSPGQGAQGYTF.

On this clone: The read ends 3 residues early relative to the CDR3; the germline J gene fills the gap. This rearrangement joins TRBV6-2 or TRBV6-3 to TRBJ2-7; 8 bases are shared with TRBD1. Germline assignment: CDR1 MNHEY and CDR2 SVGEGT. The CDR3 is 14 residues long. The junction had 4 bases not matched to a gene; V was cut back by 6 bases and J by 0 bases. CDR3 region: CASRRTGHSYEQYF. The part of the CDR3 DNA that was read is TGTGCCAGCAGAAGGACAGGGCACTCCTACGAG.

Details on this clone: The missing CDR3 end, 3 residues past where the read stops, is filled in from the germline J gene. The chain carries TRBV2 and TRBJ1-2, with 7 bases aligning to TRBD1. V trimming: 6 bases; J trimming: 5 bases; junction bases outside the gene matches: 6. Germline V gives CDR1 SNHLY, CDR2 FYNNEI. This CDR3 comprises 13 residues. Incomplete CDR3 DNA: TGTGCCAGCAGCGAGGGACAGTCGTATGGC. Its translation is CASSEGQSYG. The whole CDR3 sequence is CASSEGQSYGYTF.

Concerning this clone itself: The CDR3 end is not reached by the read, which stops 3 residues before it; the germline J gene fills it in. The chain uses TRBV18 and TRBJ2-7; tentative D call: TRBD2 (5 bases). The V and J ends lost 2 bases and 0 bases respectively, with 8 bases between them. This CDR3 is 14 amino acids long. Germline V gives CDR1 KGHSH, CDR2 LQKENI. CDR3: CASSPGRASYEQYF. The DNA read from the CDR3 is TGTGCCAGCTCACCAGGGCGGGCCTCCTACGAG.

Of note for this clone: The read gets to within 3 residues of the CDR3 end, and the germline J gene fills in the rest. This chain connects TRBV2 to TRBJ1-1, with 7 nucleotides matching TRBD1. Trimming removed 6 bases from V and 0 bases from J; junction bases left unmatched: 4. The CDR3 loop spans 14 amino acids. Germline values: CDR1 SNHLY, CDR2 FYNNEI. The sequenced part of the CDR3 DNA is TGTGCCAGCAGACCGACAGGGTTGAACACTGAA. Translation gives CASRPTGLNTE. The whole CDR3 sequence reads CASRPTGLNTEAFF. Full variable domain (remainder filled in from reference TRBV2 and TRBJ1-1): EPEVTQTPSHQVTQMGQEVILRCVPISNHLYFYWYRQILGQKVEFLVSFYNNEISEKSEIFDDQFSVERPDGSNFTLKIRSTKLEDSAMYFCASRPTGLNTEAFFGQGTRLTVV.

Comment on this clone: One end of the junction is discordant with germline, which a read error may explain. The CDR3 end falls 3 residues outside the read, so it is completed with the germline J gene. The chain is built from TRBV4-2 and TRBJ2-7, with D perhaps TRBD2 (6 bases). The CDR3 runs to 15 residues. The germline V gene has CDR1 LGHNA and CDR2 YNFKEQ. The CDR3 sequence: CASSQVLGGTHEQYF. The sequenced CDR3 bases are TGCGCCAGCAGCCAAGTACTCGGCGGGACTCACGAG.

About this clone: The read ends 3 residues shy of where the CDR3 ends; the end is completed using the germline J gene. The chain recombines TRBV6-1 with TRBJ1-1; 7 nucleotides agree with TRBD1. The germline V gene encodes CDR1 MNHNS and CDR2 SASEGT. The CDR3 loop spans 14 amino acids. V lost 4 bases and J lost 0; bases outside the gene matches: 2. The CDR3 bases that were read are TGTGCCAGCAGTGTGGACAGGTTGAACACTGAA. Translation gives CASSVDRLNTE. The CDR3 in full is CASSVDRLNTEAFF.

Notes on this clone: With the read ending 3 residues before the CDR3 end, the germline J gene is used to fill in that end. The chain is built from TRBV19 and TRBJ2-6; no firm D call. The germline V gene encodes CDR1 LNHDA and CDR2 SQIVND (reference sequence). V shed 3 bases and J shed 2 bases, with 14 bases lying between them. CDR3 length: 17 residues. The CDR3 spells CASSIARAQTGANVLTF. The DNA read from the CDR3 is TGTGCCAGTAGTATTGCACGAGCCCAAACTGGGGCCAACGTC.

This clone is labeled medium-sized based on frequency. The DNA read from the CDR3 is TGTGCCATCAGTGAACAGGGGAACTATGGC. Residues: CAISEQGNYG. The full CDR3 protein reads CAISEQGNYGYTF. The chain recombines TRBV10-3 with TRBJ1-2; 7 bases map to TRBD1. The read ends 3 residues before the CDR3 terminus; that terminus is restored from the germline J gene. There are 13 residues in the CDR3. Germline CDR1 reads ENHRY; CDR2 reads SYGVKD. V gave up 3 bases and J gave up 2 bases; unmatched junction bases: 0.

A word on this clone: The sequenced fragment ends 3 residues before the CDR3 boundary, so the rest is inferred from the germline J gene. The V and J genes are TRBV18 and TRBJ2-7, with D perhaps TRBD2 (6 bases). CDR3 length equals 14 residues. Trimming pared 2 bases from V and 5 bases from J, leaving 13 bases between. The germline gives CDR1 KGHSH, CDR2 LQKENI. Partial CDR3 DNA: TGTGCCAGCTCACCAAAACTAGCTTACGACGAG. It specifies CASSPKLAYDE. The complete CDR3 sequence is CASSPKLAYDEQYF.

A word on this clone: The read ends 3 residues early relative to the CDR3; the germline J gene fills the gap. V usage is TRBV6-2 or TRBV6-3 and J usage is TRBJ2-4; TRBD2 agrees at 7 bases. The junction had 7 bases not matched to a gene; V was cut back by 2 bases and J by 3 bases. From germline, CDR1 is MNHEY and CDR2 SVGEGT. The CDR3 has 16 amino acids. The part of the CDR3 DNA that was read is TGTGCCAGCAGTTACGGTGGGGGGGAGAGCAAAAACATT. This gives the protein CASSYGGGESKNI. The full CDR3 protein is CASSYGGGESKNIQYF.

Comments on this clone: Read sequence stops 3 residues before the CDR3 end, and the germline J gene provides the missing end. The V call is TRBV7-8, the J call TRBJ2-5, with D possibly TRBD2 on 6 matching bases. Germline CDR1 is SGHVS and CDR2 is FQNEAQ. V was cut by 5 bases and J by 7 bases, with 23 bases left in between. The CDR3 extends over 16 amino acids. CDR3 bases read: TGTGCCAGCAGCCCCAATGGTGCCGGGGGAGTAGTGACC. Its protein is CASSPNGAGGVVT. From start to end, the CDR3 is CASSPNGAGGVVTQYF.

On this clone: The read stops 3 residues short of the end of the CDR3; the missing end is completed from the germline J gene. The chain recombines TRBV6-2 or TRBV6-3 with TRBJ2-7, with 8 positions matching TRBD2. The V segment lost 7 bases and the J segment 0 bases; nucleotides outside the gene matches: 5. Germline V gives CDR1 MNHEY, CDR2 SVGEGT. The CDR3 spans 14 residues. The part of the CDR3 DNA that was read is TGTGCCAGCATAAGCGGGAGTGGCTCCTACGAG. Protein sequence: CASISGSGSYE. The entire CDR3 protein reads CASISGSGSYEQYF.

As regards this clone: Read coverage stops 3 residues before the CDR3 terminus; the germline J gene supplies the remainder. V and J are TRBV30 and TRBJ1-2; 9 bases match TRBD1. The germline gives CDR1 GTSNPN, CDR2 SVGIG (reference sequence). The V and J ends lost 0 bases and 4 bases, in that order; junction bases with no gene match: 3. This CDR3 region has 14 residues. CDR3 DNA, as far as it was read: TGTGCCTGGAGTGTACAGGGGGCCAGCTATGGC. Its translation is CAWSVQGASYG. The CDR3 in its entirety is CAWSVQGASYGYTF.

As concerns this clone: The sequence runs out 3 residues before the end of the CDR3; the remainder is reconstructed from the germline J gene. This chain links TRBV20-1 with TRBJ2-1, with TRBD2 identical over 7 bases. The V segment lost 4 bases and the J segment 8 bases; nucleotides outside the gene matches: 5. Germline CDR1 and CDR2: DFQATT and SNEGSKA (reference sequence). This CDR3 has 12 amino acids. The part of the CDR3 DNA that was read is TGCAGTGCTAAAGCGGGGCTCGATGAG. Its translation: CSAKAGLDE. The full CDR3 reads CSAKAGLDEQFF.

Worth noting for this clone: The sequenced fragment ends 3 residues before the CDR3 boundary, so the rest is inferred from the germline J gene. The chain couples TRBV7-2 to TRBJ2-7; possibly TRBD1 or TRBD2 for D (5 bases each). V lost 6 bases, J lost 5 bases, and 17 bases lay in between. The germline CDR1 and CDR2 sequences are SGHTA and FQGNSA. The CDR3 length is 14 residues. The CDR3 sequence: CASSPNPRGDEQYF. The CDR3 bases that were read are TGTGCCAGCAGTCCGAACCCCCGAGGGGACGAG.

Measured by frequency, this clone is medium-sized. Sequencing ends 3 residues short of the CDR3 end; the germline J gene provides the rest. V usage is TRBV20-1 and J usage is TRBJ1-1; TRBD1 agrees at 8 bases. The CDR3 spans 12 residues. Germline CDR1 reads DFQATT; CDR2 reads SNEGSKA (reference sequence). Unmatched junction bases numbered 7, after V lost 6 bases and J lost 7 bases. CDR3 DNA (partial): TGCAGTGCCCAGACAGGGGAGATTGAA. Its protein product is CSAQTGEIE. The whole CDR3 region reads CSAQTGEIEAFF.

The CDR3 here is CASSITSGYEQYF. CDR3 DNA, as far as it was read: TGCGCCAGCAGCATCACTAGCGGCTACGAG. The chain combines TRBV5-1 with TRBJ2-7; TRBD2 aligns across 8 bases. The read falls 3 residues short of the CDR3 end, and the missing part is taken from the germline J gene. Trimming removed 4 bases from V and 3 bases from J; junction bases left unmatched: 3. The CDR3 has 13 residues. Germline values: CDR1 SGHRS, CDR2 YFSETQ.

Details on this clone: The read stops 3 residues short of the end of the CDR3; the missing end is completed from the germline J gene. The chain joins TRBV7-2 to TRBJ1-3; 7 bases match TRBD1. The J segment lost 4 bases and the V segment lost 5 bases, leaving 2 bases of the junction unmatched. This CDR3 is built from 13 residues. Looked up from germline, CDR1 is SGHTA and CDR2 is FQGNSA. CDR3 DNA (partial): TGTGCCAGCAGCCCGACAGGGGGAAACACC. This sequence encodes CASSPTGGNT. The full CDR3 protein reads CASSPTGGNTIYF.

As concerns this clone: The read ends 3 residues shy of where the CDR3 ends; the end is completed using the germline J gene. The chain carries TRBV19 and TRBJ2-1, with 10 nucleotides matching TRBD2. The CDR3 contains 18 residues. Germline CDR1 is LNHDA and CDR2 is SQIVND (reference sequence). Trimming cost V 1 base and J 5 bases; bases outside gene matches: 11. The CDR3: CASSIASGKTSGNNEQFF. The sequenced part of the CDR3 DNA is TGTGCCAGTAGTATAGCCTCCGGAAAAACTAGCGGGAACAATGAG.

In the case of this clone: The DNA ends 3 residues before the CDR3 does, and the rest of the CDR3 is filled in from the germline J gene. The V call is TRBV7-8, the J call TRBJ2-5, with a weak D call TRBD1 (6 bases). The V end was cut by 5 bases, the J end by 5 bases, with 12 bases between. Per the germline V gene, CDR1 is SGHVS and CDR2 is FQNEAQ. The CDR3 is 13 residues long. The sequenced CDR3 bases are TGTGCCAGCAGCCTGGGACACGGGGAGACC. Translating it yields CASSLGHGET. The full CDR3 protein is CASSLGHGETQYF.

CDR3 bases read: TGTGCCAGCTCACCCCTCCCCGACACTGAA. Encoded protein: CASSPLPDTE. The full CDR3 is CASSPLPDTEAFF. This rearrangement joins TRBV18 to TRBJ1-1; no firm D call. The CDR3 end falls 3 residues outside the read, so it is completed with the germline J gene. Trimming stripped 3 bases from V and 3 bases from J, with 8 bases between. From germline, CDR1 is KGHSH and CDR2 LQKENI. The CDR3 spans 13 residues.

Judged by frequency, this clone is medium-sized. The CDR3 end lies 3 residues beyond the end of the read and is filled in from the germline J gene. The J gene is TRBJ2-1, the V gene TRBV19; the match to TRBD2 covers 9 bases. The CDR3 consists of 15 residues. Germline CDR1 LNHDA, CDR2 SQIVND (reference sequence). V lost 6 bases to trimming and J lost 7 bases; unmatched junction nucleotides: 10. The CDR3: CASRLAGEVSNEQFF. CDR3 DNA, as far as it was read: TGTGCCAGTAGATTAGCGGGAGAGGTATCGAATGAG.

Details on this clone: The read is 3 residues too short to cover the CDR3 end, so that end is filled in from the germline J gene. The chain has TRBV18 and TRBJ2-2; a possible D gene is TRBD1 (6 bases). Germline CDR1 is KGHSH and CDR2 is LQKENI. V dropped 6 bases and J dropped 5 bases, with 19 bases sitting between them. The CDR3 runs to 16 residues. CDR3 bases read: TGTGCCAGCTCCTGGACAGAGGAGATAAGGACCGGGGAG. It specifies CASSWTEEIRTGE. The complete CDR3 sequence is CASSWTEEIRTGELFF.

Comment on this clone: Sequencing ends 3 residues short of the CDR3 end; the germline J gene provides the rest. This chain connects TRBV7-8 to TRBJ2-1; the match to TRBD2 covers 13 bases. The CDR3 has 16 amino acids. The J segment lost 2 bases and the V segment lost 2 bases, leaving 0 bases of the junction unmatched. CDR1 is SGHVS and CDR2 is FQNEAQ in the germline V gene. CDR3 DNA (partial): TGTGCCAGCAGCTTAACTAGCGGGAGGGCCTACAATGAG. Translated, it gives CASSLTSGRAYNE. The whole CDR3 sequence is CASSLTSGRAYNEQFF.

Frequency places this clone as medium-sized. The read comes to an end 3 residues before the CDR3 does, leaving the germline J gene to fill in the end. The chain employs TRBV30 and TRBJ2-3; TRBD2 matches at 7 bases. Germline loops: CDR1 GTSNPN, CDR2 SVGIG (reference sequence). This CDR3 spans 16 amino acids. V trimming: 1 base; J trimming: 5 bases; junction bases outside the gene matches: 12. The sequenced CDR3 bases are TGTGCCTGGAGTGGGGGGAAGAGGGGACTAAGAGATACG. Its protein is CAWSGGKRGLRDT. The whole CDR3 protein reads CAWSGGKRGLRDTQYF. The complete variable domain, with remaining parts taken from reference TRBV30 and TRBJ2-3, reads SQTIHQWPATLVQPVGSPLSLECTVEGTSNPNLYWYRQAAGRGLQLLFYSVGIGQISSEVPQNLSASRPQDRQFILSSKKLLLSDSGFYLCAWSGGKRGLRDTQYFGPGTRLTVL.

A remark on this clone: The read halts 3 residues ahead of the CDR3 end, with the missing end drawn from the germline J gene. V gene TRBV12-3 or TRBV12-4 combines with J gene TRBJ2-4, with 8 bases identical to TRBD1. V trimming: 5 bases; J trimming: 8 bases; junction bases outside the gene matches: 5. The CDR3 is 13 residues long. The CDR3 loop is CASSPQQGDIQYF. Incomplete CDR3 DNA: TGTGCCAGCAGTCCGCAACAGGGGGACATT.

Concerning this clone: The read gets to within 3 residues of the CDR3 end, and the germline J gene fills in the rest. This sequence joins TRBV14 and TRBJ2-2; TRBD2 matches at 8 bases. Unmatched junction bases numbered 6, after V lost 3 bases and J lost 3 bases. This CDR3 comprises 16 residues. Looked up from germline, CDR1 is SGHDN and CDR2 is FVKESK. The sequenced CDR3 bases are TGTGCCAGCAGCCACCGTACTAGCGGAGACACCGGGGAG. Encoded protein: CASSHRTSGDTGE. The entire CDR3 is CASSHRTSGDTGELFF.

Of note for this clone: The read ends 3 residues shy of where the CDR3 ends; the end is completed using the germline J gene. This chain uses TRBV28 with TRBJ1-4; 8 bases map to TRBD1. This CDR3 is 16 amino acids long. Germline-derived CDR1 and CDR2 are MDHEN and SYDVKM. V lost 6 bases and J lost 8; bases outside the gene matches: 14. CDR3 sequence reads: CASSPGTGTVGEKLFF. CDR3 DNA (partial): TGTGCCAGCAGCCCAGGGACAGGCACCGTAGGGGAAAAA.